These 16 T cell receptor beta chains came from one sample sequenced in a study of Ad26.COV2.S vaccination and SARS-CoV-2 variants. Stated treatment: roughly 19 received Ad26.COV2.S at low or high dose, single or two shots; 5 received placebo; per-sample allocation not given. On day 63 after the first injection, vaccine and placebo recipients gave samples. Repertoires were generated with immunoSEQ multiplex PCR, while TCRdb's copy carries only in-frame clones and drops some. The table has roughly 320,000 clones, just over 85% seen once; the top ten hold less than 2%. Sequences were derived from peripheral blood, sampled in a trial of Ad26.COV2.S vaccine versus placebo. Receptor source: a person aged 18 to 59 who received the Ad26.COV2.S COVID-19 vaccine or a placebo.

The V gene is TRBV5-1, the J gene TRBJ1-1, with TRBD1 matching 7 bases. After removal of 8 bases from V and 7 bases from J, the junction contained 5 bases not matched to a gene. Germline lookup yields CDR1 SGHRS and CDR2 YFSETQ. The CDR3 runs 11 residues. CDR3 in amino acids: CASRGRDEAFF. CDR3 in DNA: TGCGCCAGTAGGGGGCGCGATGAAGCTTTCTTT.

This clone was observed once. The rearrangement links TRBV6-2 or TRBV6-3 to TRBJ2-1; no clear D gene. V was trimmed by 5 bases and J by 0 bases, leaving 11 bases between them. The CDR3 runs 15 residues. CDR1 and CDR2 from the germline V gene are MNHEY and SVGEGT. CDR3 loop: CASSAQTSSYNEQFF. The CDR3 region has the DNA TGTGCCAGCAGTGCACAGACGAGCTCCTACAATGAGCAGTTCTTC.

Remarks on this clone: Different DNA sequences within this sample yield the same CDR3. The rearrangement uses TRBV6-5 and TRBJ2-7, with 11 positions matching TRBD1. The CDR3 is 14 amino acids. V shed 6 bases and J 4 bases; nucleotides not matched to a gene: 5. Germline assignment: CDR1 MNHEY and CDR2 SVGAGI. The CDR3 spells CASRPGTGGYEQYF. The CDR3 coding sequence is TGTGCCAGCAGGCCCGGGACAGGGGGATACGAGCAGTACTTC.

This chain links TRBV19 with TRBJ1-1, with D perhaps matching TRBD1 (6 bases). The CDR3 is 13 residues long. With 5 bases removed from V and 1 base from J, the gap between germline ends came to 8 bases. CDR1 and CDR2 (germline): LNHDA, SQIVND (reference sequence). The CDR3 loop reads CASSWGQNTEAFF. The DNA for the CDR3 is TGTGCCAGTAGTTGGGGACAGAACACTGAAGCTTTCTTT. Combining the CDR3 with reference TRBV19 and TRBJ1-1 gives the whole variable domain DGGITQSPKYLFRKEGQNVTLSCEQNLNHDAMYWYRQDPGQGLRLIYYSQIVNDFQKGDIAEGYSVSREKKESFPLTVTSAQKNPTAFYLCASSWGQNTEAFFGQGTRLTVV.

The genes are TRBV4-2 and TRBJ2-1, with 9 bases aligning to TRBD2. CDR1 is LGHNA, CDR2 YNFKEQ, per germline. J was trimmed by 2 bases and V by 3 bases; bases with no gene match: 5. The CDR3 consists of 16 residues. The CDR3 sequence: CASSQPAGGTYNEQFF. The CDR3 region has the DNA TGTGCCAGCAGCCAGCCGGCGGGGGGGACCTACAATGAGCAGTTCTTC.

The chain uses TRBV19 and TRBJ1-1; 10 bases are a match to TRBD1. With 3 bases clipped from V and 5 bases from J, the junction kept 15 bases outside the gene matches. Per the germline V gene, CDR1 is LNHDA and CDR2 is SQIVND (reference sequence). This CDR3 comprises 18 residues. Here the CDR3 DNA reads TGTGCCAGTAGTATTCGACAGGGGGCGCAGTTAAGAAGAACTGAAGCTTTCTTT. This gives the protein CASSIRQGAQLRRTEAFF.

The J gene is TRBJ2-3, the V gene TRBV25-1; D remains ambiguous. The V and J ends lost 3 bases and 1 base respectively, with 11 bases between them. Germline loops: CDR1 MGHDK, CDR2 SYGVNS. The CDR3 consists of 15 residues. The CDR3, as DNA: TGTGCCAGCAGTGATCCGGGCCGGCGCACAGATACGCAGTATTTT. Protein: CASSDPGRRTDTQYF.

The chain has TRBV30 and TRBJ1-2, with a possible D match to TRBD1 (5 bases). CDR3 size: 12 residues. CDR1 is GTSNPN, CDR2 SVGIG, per germline (reference sequence). V was clipped by 5 bases and J by 7 bases, with 14 bases between them. This chain's CDR3 is CAWWSGDGGYTF. The CDR3 region has the DNA TGTGCCTGGTGGAGTGGGGACGGTGGCTACACCTTC.

This clone showed up just a few times. The chain has TRBV5-1 and TRBJ1-1, with no clear D. The V gene's germline CDR1 is SGHRS and CDR2 YFSETQ. V was pared by 7 bases and J by 2 bases, with 12 bases between. The CDR3 runs 13 residues. CDR3 sequence reads: CASRTGPNTEAFF. The CDR3 region has the DNA TGCGCCAGCCGTACTGGGCCAAACACTGAAGCTTTCTTT.

This clone occurred many times. The chain uses TRBV18 and TRBJ1-2; 8 bases are shared with TRBD1. The CDR3 contains 14 residues. The trim removed 7 bases at V and 7 bases at J, leaving 11 bases unmatched. Germline-derived CDR1 and CDR2 are KGHSH and LQKENI. DNA for the CDR3: TGTGCCAGCTTACTAGACAGGGGAATTGGTGGCTACACCTTC. Encoded protein: CASLLDRGIGGYTF.

In this sample, this clone turned up once. V is TRBV7-9 and J is TRBJ2-5, with D tentatively TRBD1 or TRBD2 (5 bases each). Germline V CDR1 and CDR2: SEHNR, FQNEAQ (reference sequence). This CDR3 contains 18 residues. Between the trimmed V and J ends, which lost 2 bases and 0 bases, there was a span of 19 bases. The DNA of the CDR3 is TGTGCCAGCAGCTTAAGGCCGGGACGGACTTTGTACCAAGAGACCCAGTACTTC. Translated, it gives CASSLRPGRTLYQETQYF.

J is TRBJ1-6 and V is TRBV6-6, with a weak D call TRBD1 (5 bases). V lost 6 bases and J 6 bases, leaving 9 bases between the germline ends. The CDR3 runs 13 residues. The V gene's germline CDR1 is MNHNY and CDR2 SVGAGI (reference sequence). CDR3 region: CASSSGTNSPLHF. CDR3 coding DNA: TGTGCCAGCAGCTCCGGGACTAATTCACCCCTCCACTTT.

The V gene is TRBV28, the J gene TRBJ1-2; D uncertain. Looked up from germline, CDR1 is MDHEN and CDR2 is SYDVKM. CDR3 size: 14 residues. V gave up 5 bases and J gave up 5 bases, with 15 bases separating them. CDR3: CASSQAPALYGYTF. The CDR3 DNA is TGTGCCAGCAGTCAGGCGCCAGCACTATATGGCTACACCTTC.

This rearrangement joins TRBV11-2 to TRBJ2-1; 7 positions match TRBD1. CDR1 SGHAT and CDR2 FQNNGV come from the germline V gene. Losses at the gene ends were 5 bases for V and 11 bases for J; bases not matched to a gene: 6. The CDR3 is made up of 12 amino acids. CDR3 loop: CASSPRGLQQFF. CDR3 DNA: TGTGCCAGCAGCCCAAGGGGGCTTCAGCAGTTCTTC.

The V call is TRBV9, the J call TRBJ1-2; D uncertain. The ends were cut back, 0 bases at V and 0 bases at J, with 6 bases in the middle. The germline CDR1 and CDR2 sequences are SGDLS and YYNGEE. The CDR3 sequence is 14 residues long. The CDR3 nucleotides read TGTGCCAGCAGCGTAGGCACAGCTAACTATGGCTACACCTTC. It is translated as CASSVGTANYGYTF.

In DNA, the CDR3 is TGCGCCAGCAGTCAAACGGGACAGGGGGCGCGAACGGGGATGGATAACTATGGCTACACCTTC. Protein sequence: CASSQTGQGARTGMDNYGYTF. The chain uses TRBV23-1 and TRBJ1-2; 12 positions agree with TRBD1. TRBV23-1 is identified as an open reading frame with a role that is uncertain. Trimming cost V 2 bases and J 1 base; bases outside gene matches: 17. The CDR3 has 21 residues.